The 16 T cell receptor beta chains reported below all come from one sample, sequenced in a study of blood T cells in healthy people across ages. PCR was performed a second time for about 7 to 12 cycles using a sample-barcoded 5' primer and a J-beta primer mix. MiXCR, applied by TCRdb to the 5' RACE reads, yields one record per CDR3 protein. The sample carries 910,000 or so distinct CDR3 sequences, roughly half recorded once. The sequencing input was blood. The source of these receptors is an older woman in good health.

This clonotype was seen a few times. The rearrangement joins TRBV29-1 to TRBJ2-5; D possibly uses TRBD1 or TRBD2 (5 bases each). CDR3 size: 13 residues. The germline V and J ends were trimmed by 3 bases and 5 bases, with 13 bases remaining between them. CDR1 SQVTM and CDR2 ANQGSEA come from the germline V gene. In DNA form, the CDR3 reads TGCAGCGTTGAGAGGGGAGAAAGCGAGACCCAGTACTTC. Translation: CSVERGESETQYF.

The genes are TRBV28 and TRBJ1-1; D is unresolved. The CDR3 spans 13 residues. From germline, CDR1 is MDHEN and CDR2 SYDVKM. V lost 6 bases and J 0 bases, leaving 8 bases between the germline ends. The CDR3: CASRRKMNTEAFF. CDR3 coding DNA: TGTGCCAGCAGGAGGAAGATGAACACTGAAGCTTTCTTT. The full variable domain, rest sourced from reference TRBV28 and TRBJ1-1, is DVKVTQSSRYLVKRTGEKVFLECVQDMDHENMFWYRQDPGLGLRLIYFSYDVKMKEKGDIPEGYSVSREKKERFSLILESASTNQTSMYLCASRRKMNTEAFFGQGTRLTVV.

Remarks on this clonotype: A read error may be the cause here, since a much bigger clone is one base away. The rearrangement uses TRBV12-3 or TRBV12-4 and TRBJ2-7; possibly TRBD1 for D (6 bases). The CDR3 covers 15 residues. The CDR3 DNA reads as TGTGCCAGCGGTTTGGCCGGGACATCCCTAGGGGAGCAGTACTTC. Amino acids: CASGLAGTSLGEQYF.

CDR3 nucleotides: TGTGCCAGCAGCCCGGGACAGGTTAGCAATCAGCCCCAGCATTTT. Protein sequence: CASSPGQVSNQPQHF. The J gene is TRBJ1-5, the V gene TRBV27; 8 positions agree with TRBD1. The junction had 4 bases not matched to a gene; V was cut back by 6 bases and J by 0 bases. Germline assignment: CDR1 MNHEY and CDR2 SMNVEV (reference sequence). The CDR3 covers 15 residues.

V gene TRBV20-1 combines with J gene TRBJ2-7, with D unclear. Gene TRBJ2-5 matches the end of the DNA better, so the J call may be wrong. Looked up from germline, CDR1 is DFQATT and CDR2 is SNEGSKA (reference sequence). This CDR3 has 12 amino acids. The CDR3 nucleotides read TGCAGTGCTAGAGAGCCTGCGTGGACCCAGTACTTC. This gives the protein CSAREPAWTQYF.

The chain employs TRBV6-1 and TRBJ2-3, with 7 bases identical to TRBD2. CDR1 MNHNS and CDR2 SASEGT come from the germline V gene. Trimming cost V 6 bases and J 0 bases; bases outside gene matches: 9. The CDR3 has 16 residues. The CDR3 coding sequence is TGTGCCAGCAGGGCGGGGGTGAGCGGAAGCACAGATACGCAGTATTTT. Translating gives CASRAGVSGSTDTQYF.

This chain links TRBV11-2 with TRBJ2-1; D possibly corresponds to TRBD1 (6 bases). The CDR3 is made up of 14 amino acids. Trimming pared 3 bases from V and 6 bases from J, leaving 12 bases between. Germline-derived CDR1 and CDR2 are SGHAT and FQNNGV. Here the CDR3 reads CASSFRLGANEQFF. For the CDR3, the DNA is TGTGCCAGCAGCTTCCGGCTGGGGGCCAATGAGCAGTTCTTC.

This chain uses TRBV6-2 or TRBV6-3 with TRBJ2-4; no definite D call. The V and J ends lost 5 bases and 4 bases respectively, with 15 bases between them. Germline V gives CDR1 MNHEY, CDR2 SVGEGT. The CDR3 is 15 residues long. The chain's CDR3 is CASSPLQYRKNIQYF. In DNA form, the CDR3 reads TGTGCCAGCAGTCCACTACAATACCGGAAAAACATTCAGTACTTC.

This clonotype appeared a few times. The chain employs TRBV7-2 and TRBJ2-7, with TRBD1 matching 7 bases. Germline-derived CDR1 and CDR2 are SGHTA and FQGNSA. Trimming took 4 bases from V and 3 from J; bases not matched to a gene: 3. This CDR3 is 13 amino acids long. CDR3 DNA: TGTGCCAGCAGCTACGACAGGGTCTACGAGCAGTACTTC. Translating it yields CASSYDRVYEQYF.

This clonotype has just a few counts. This sequence joins TRBV6-6 and TRBJ2-3; 9 positions agree with TRBD1. V gave up 8 bases and J gave up 1 base; unmatched junction bases: 1. The CDR3 runs 13 residues. Germline V gene data show CDR1 as MNHNY and CDR2 as SVGAGI (reference sequence). The CDR3 DNA reads as TGTGCCAGCGGGGACAGGGGCACAGATACGCAGTATTTT. Its translation is CASGDRGTDTQYF.

This clonotype turned up a few times. The chain uses TRBV29-1 and TRBJ1-5, with D perhaps TRBD1 (5 bases). Germline assignment: CDR1 SQVTM and CDR2 ANQGSEA. The CDR3 consists of 11 residues. The V end was cut by 4 bases, the J end by 11 bases, with 12 bases between. CDR3 sequence: CSVGIGGSQHF. As DNA, the CDR3 is TGCAGCGTTGGCATTGGGGGATCCCAGCATTTT.

In this sample, this clonotype turned up a few times. The chain combines TRBV21-1 with TRBJ2-4; no check of the table's D call, TRBD1, against the DNA was made. TRBV21-1 constitutes a pseudogene. The CDR3 totals 14 residues. CDR3 coding DNA: TGTGCCAGCAGCCCCCTTTCAGCCAAAAACATTCAGTACTTC. Residues: CASSPLSAKNIQYF.

This clonotype was observed once. The gene calls are TRBV7-2 and TRBJ1-5; no firm D call. With 5 bases removed from V and 6 bases from J, the gap between germline ends came to 11 bases. This CDR3 is 13 amino acids long. CDR1 and CDR2 (germline): SGHTA, FQGNSA. CDR3 coding DNA: TGTGCCAGCAGCGTGGATTGGGTTCAGCCCCAGCATTTT. Its protein is CASSVDWVQPQHF.

The chain carries TRBV7-3 and TRBJ2-3; the D gene is possibly TRBD2 (5 bases). This CDR3 is built from 16 residues. Germline assignment: CDR1 SGHTA and CDR2 FQGTGA. Trimming removed 5 bases from V and 6 bases from J, with 21 bases in between. CDR3: CASSPSPLARGDTQYF. As DNA, the CDR3 is TGTGCCAGCAGCCCCTCCCCCCTGGCCCGGGGTGATACGCAGTATTTT.

The chain uses TRBV4-3 and TRBJ2-7; 10 bases match TRBD1. The CDR3 is made up of 16 amino acids. With 3 bases clipped from V and 4 bases from J, the junction kept 9 bases outside the gene matches. Germline V gene sequence: CDR1 LGHNA, CDR2 YSLEER. The CDR3 reads CASSQRAGTGAYEQYF. The CDR3, as DNA: TGCGCCAGCAGCCAGAGGGCCGGGACAGGGGCGTACGAGCAGTACTTC.

The chain couples TRBV6-2 or TRBV6-3 to TRBJ1-1; D is perhaps TRBD1 (5 bases). V was shortened by 5 bases and J by 10 bases, with 17 bases between the two germline ends. This CDR3 contains 13 residues. In germline, CDR1 is MNHEY, CDR2 SVGEGT. CDR3 sequence reads: CASSDRAGDRAFF. CDR3 DNA sequence: TGTGCCAGCAGTGACCGCGCGGGGGACCGAGCTTTCTTT.